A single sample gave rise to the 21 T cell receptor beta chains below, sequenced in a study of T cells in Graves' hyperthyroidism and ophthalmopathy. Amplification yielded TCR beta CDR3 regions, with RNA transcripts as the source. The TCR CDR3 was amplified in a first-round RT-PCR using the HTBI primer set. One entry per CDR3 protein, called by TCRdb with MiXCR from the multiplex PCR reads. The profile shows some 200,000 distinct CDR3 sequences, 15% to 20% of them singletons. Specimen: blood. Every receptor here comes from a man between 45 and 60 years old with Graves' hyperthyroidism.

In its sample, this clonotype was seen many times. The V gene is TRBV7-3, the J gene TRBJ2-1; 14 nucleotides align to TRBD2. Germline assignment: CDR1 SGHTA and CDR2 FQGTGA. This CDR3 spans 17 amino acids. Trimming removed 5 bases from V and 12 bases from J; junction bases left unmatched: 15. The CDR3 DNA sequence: TGTGCCAGCAGCCCAGGGACTAGCGGGAGATACAATGTTGGGCAGTTCTTC. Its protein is CASSPGTSGRYNVGQFF.

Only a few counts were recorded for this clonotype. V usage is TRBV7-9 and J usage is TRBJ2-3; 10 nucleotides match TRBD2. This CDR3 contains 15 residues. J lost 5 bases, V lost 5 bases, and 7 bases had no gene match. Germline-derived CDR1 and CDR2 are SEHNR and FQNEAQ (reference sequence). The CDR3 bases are TGTGCCAGCAGCCCACCTAGCGGGAGTGTAGATACGCAGTATTTT. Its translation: CASSPPSGSVDTQYF.

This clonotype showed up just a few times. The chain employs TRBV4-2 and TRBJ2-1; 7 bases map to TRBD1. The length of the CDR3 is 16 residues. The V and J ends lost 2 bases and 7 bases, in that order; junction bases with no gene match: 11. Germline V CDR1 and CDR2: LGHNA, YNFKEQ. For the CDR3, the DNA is TGTGCCAGCAGCCAATCGACAGGGAATGGTCGAAATGAGCAGTTCTTC. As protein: CASSQSTGNGRNEQFF.

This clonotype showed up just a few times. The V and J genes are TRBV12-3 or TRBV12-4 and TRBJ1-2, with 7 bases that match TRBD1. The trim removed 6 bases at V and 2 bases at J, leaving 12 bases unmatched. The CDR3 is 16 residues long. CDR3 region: CASRGLNRDRNYGYTF. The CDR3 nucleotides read TGTGCCAGCAGGGGGTTGAACCGGGACAGAAACTATGGCTACACCTTC.

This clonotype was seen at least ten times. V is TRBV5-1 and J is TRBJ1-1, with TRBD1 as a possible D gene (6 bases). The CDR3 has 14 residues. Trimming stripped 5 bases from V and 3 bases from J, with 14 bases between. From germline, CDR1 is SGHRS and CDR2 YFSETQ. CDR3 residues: CASSPGQGYTEAFF. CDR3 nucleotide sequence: TGCGCCAGCAGTCCCGGGCAGGGGTACACTGAAGCTTTCTTT.

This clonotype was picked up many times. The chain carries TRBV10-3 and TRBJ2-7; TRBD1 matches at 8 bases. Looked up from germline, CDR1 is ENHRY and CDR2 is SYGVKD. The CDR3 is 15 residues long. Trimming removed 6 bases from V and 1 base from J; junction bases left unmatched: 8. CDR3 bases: TGTGCCATCAGGGACTACAGGGGGTTGTCCTACGAGCAGTACTTC. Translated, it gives CAIRDYRGLSYEQYF.

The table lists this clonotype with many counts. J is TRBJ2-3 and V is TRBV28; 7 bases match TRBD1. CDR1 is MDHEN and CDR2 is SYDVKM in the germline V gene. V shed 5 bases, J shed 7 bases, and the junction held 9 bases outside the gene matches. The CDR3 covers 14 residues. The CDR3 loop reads CASSTGTVANTQYF. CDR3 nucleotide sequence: TGTGCCAGCAGTACAGGGACAGTCGCGAATACGCAGTATTTT.

The CDR3, as DNA: TGTGCCAGCAGTCCCCGGGGTAACTATGGCTACACCTTC. It translates to CASSPRGNYGYTF. This chain links TRBV6-8 with TRBJ1-2, with D hard to call. The CDR3 runs 13 residues. V lost 5 bases and J lost 1, with 8 bases in between. Looked up from germline, CDR1 is MNHGY and CDR2 is SAAAGT.

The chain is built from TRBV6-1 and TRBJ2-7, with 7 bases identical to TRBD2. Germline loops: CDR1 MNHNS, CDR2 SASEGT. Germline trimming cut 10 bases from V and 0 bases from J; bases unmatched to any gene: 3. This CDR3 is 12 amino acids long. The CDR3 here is CATRDYSYEQYF. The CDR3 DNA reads TGTGCCACCCGGGACTACTCCTACGAGCAGTACTTC.

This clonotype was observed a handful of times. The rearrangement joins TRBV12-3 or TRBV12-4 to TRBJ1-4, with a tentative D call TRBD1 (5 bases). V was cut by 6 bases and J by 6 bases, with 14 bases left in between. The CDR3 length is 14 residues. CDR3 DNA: TGTGCCAGCAGCCCGACAGCGGCCCATGAAAAACTGTTTTTT. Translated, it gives CASSPTAAHEKLFF.

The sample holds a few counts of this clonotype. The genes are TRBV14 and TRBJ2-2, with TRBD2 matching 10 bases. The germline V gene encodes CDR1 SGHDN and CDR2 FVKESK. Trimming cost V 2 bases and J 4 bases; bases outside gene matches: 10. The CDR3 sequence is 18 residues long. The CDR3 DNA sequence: TGTGCCAGCAGCCAATCGCCTAGCGGGAGTAAAGGCACCGGGGAGCTGTTTTTT. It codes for CASSQSPSGSKGTGELFF.

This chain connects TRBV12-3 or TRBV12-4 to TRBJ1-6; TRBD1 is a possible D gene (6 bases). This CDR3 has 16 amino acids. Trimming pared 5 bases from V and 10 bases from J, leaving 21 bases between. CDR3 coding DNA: TGTGCCAGCAGTCCAACTACAGGGTCCAGGAGGTCACCCCTCCACTTT. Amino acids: CASSPTTGSRRSPLHF.

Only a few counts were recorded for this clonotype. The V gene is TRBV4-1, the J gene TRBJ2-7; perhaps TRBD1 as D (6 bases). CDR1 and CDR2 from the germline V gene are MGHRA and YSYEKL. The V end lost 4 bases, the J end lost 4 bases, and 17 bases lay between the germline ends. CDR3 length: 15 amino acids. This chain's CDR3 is CASSRTGNSRYEQYF. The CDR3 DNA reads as TGCGCCAGCAGCCGAACAGGGAATTCCCGTTACGAGCAGTACTTC.

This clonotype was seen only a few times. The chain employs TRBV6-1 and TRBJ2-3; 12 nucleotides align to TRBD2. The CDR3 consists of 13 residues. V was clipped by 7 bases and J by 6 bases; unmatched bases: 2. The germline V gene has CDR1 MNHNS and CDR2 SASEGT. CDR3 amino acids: CASMTSGSDTQYF. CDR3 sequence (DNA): TGTGCCAGCATGACTAGCGGGAGCGATACGCAGTATTTT.

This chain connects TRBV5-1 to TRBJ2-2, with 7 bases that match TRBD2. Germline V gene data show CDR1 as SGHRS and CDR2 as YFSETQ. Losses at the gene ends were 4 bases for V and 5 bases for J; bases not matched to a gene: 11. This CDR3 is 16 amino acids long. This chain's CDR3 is CASSPLSGKRTGELFF. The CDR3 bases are TGCGCCAGCAGCCCACTCAGCGGGAAGCGGACCGGGGAGCTGTTTTTT.

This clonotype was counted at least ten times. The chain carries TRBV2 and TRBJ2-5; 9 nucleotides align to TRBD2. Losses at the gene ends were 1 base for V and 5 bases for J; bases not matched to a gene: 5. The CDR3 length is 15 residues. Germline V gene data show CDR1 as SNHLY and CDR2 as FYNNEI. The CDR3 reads CASSEGSSGKETQYF. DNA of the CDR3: TGTGCCAGCAGTGAAGGTTCTAGCGGGAAGGAGACCCAGTACTTC.

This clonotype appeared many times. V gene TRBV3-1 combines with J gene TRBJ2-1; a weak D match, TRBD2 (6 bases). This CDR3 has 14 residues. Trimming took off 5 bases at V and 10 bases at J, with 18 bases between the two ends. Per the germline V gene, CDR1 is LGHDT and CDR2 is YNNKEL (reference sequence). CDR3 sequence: CASSVVAATGEQFF. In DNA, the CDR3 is TGTGCCAGCAGCGTGGTAGCGGCCACGGGGGAGCAGTTCTTC.

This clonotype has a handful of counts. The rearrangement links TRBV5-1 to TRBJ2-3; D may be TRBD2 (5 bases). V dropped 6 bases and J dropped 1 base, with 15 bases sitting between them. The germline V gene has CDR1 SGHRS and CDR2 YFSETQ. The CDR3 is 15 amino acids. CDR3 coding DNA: TGCGCCAGCACCTCGGGGTCCTTGGGCACAGATACGCAGTATTTT. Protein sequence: CASTSGSLGTDTQYF.

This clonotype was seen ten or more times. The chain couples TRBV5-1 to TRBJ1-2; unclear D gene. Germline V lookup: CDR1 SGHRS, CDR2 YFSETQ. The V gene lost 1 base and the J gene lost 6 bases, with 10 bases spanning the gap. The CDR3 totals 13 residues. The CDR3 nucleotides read TGCGCCAGCAGCTTGACGGGAGTGGATGGCTACACCTTC. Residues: CASSLTGVDGYTF.

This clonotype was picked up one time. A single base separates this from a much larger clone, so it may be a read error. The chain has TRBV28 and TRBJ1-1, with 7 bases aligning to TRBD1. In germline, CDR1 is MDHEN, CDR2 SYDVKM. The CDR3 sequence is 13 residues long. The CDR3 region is CVSTHRGPTEAFF. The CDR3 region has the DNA TGTGTCAGTACCCACAGGGGACCGACTGAAGCTTTCTTT. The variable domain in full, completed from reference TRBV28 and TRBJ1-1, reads DVKVTQSSRYLVKRTGEKVFLECVQDMDHENMFWYRQDPGLGLRLIYFSYDVKMKEKGDIPEGYSVSREKKERFSLILESASTNQTSMYLCVSTHRGPTEAFFGQGTRLTVV.

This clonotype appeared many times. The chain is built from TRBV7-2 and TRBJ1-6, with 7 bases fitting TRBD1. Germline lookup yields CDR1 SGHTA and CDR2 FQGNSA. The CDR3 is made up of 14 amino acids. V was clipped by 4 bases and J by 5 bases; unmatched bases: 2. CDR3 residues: CASSSGQNNSPLHF. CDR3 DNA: TGTGCCAGCAGCTCGGGACAGAATAATTCACCCCTCCACTTT. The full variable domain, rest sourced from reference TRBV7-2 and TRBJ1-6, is GAGVSQSPSNKVTEKGKDVELRCDPISGHTALYWYRQSLGQGLEFLIYFQGNSAPDKSGLPSDRFSAERTGGSVSTLTIQRTQQEDSAVYLCASSSGQNNSPLHFGNGTRLTVT.